Below are 5 T cell receptor beta chains sequenced from a single sample in a study of control samples from healthy donors and cancer patients. Assay used: immunoSEQ multiplex PCR; TCRdb lists only in-frame clones, some missing. Of almost 85,000 clones listed, 90% to 95% are singletons. The sequenced sample was blood. The source is a woman under 30 in good health.

The rearrangement links TRBV6-2 or TRBV6-3 to TRBJ2-3; 8 nucleotides line up with TRBD2. Germline V lookup: CDR1 MNHEY, CDR2 SVGEGT. CDR3 length: 19 amino acids. V dropped 0 bases and J dropped 1; count of bases not matched to a gene: 12. The CDR3 loop is CASSYSGTGGPIGTDTQYF. DNA for the CDR3: TGTGCCAGCAGTTACTCCGGGACGGGAGGGCCAATTGGCACAGATACGCAGTATTTT.

This rearrangement joins TRBV14 to TRBJ1-1; D not certain. Germline CDR1 is SGHDN and CDR2 is FVKESK. The V end was cut by 4 bases, the J end by 6 bases, with 15 bases between. The CDR3 has 14 residues. CDR3 in amino acids: CASSPMVKVPEAFF. The CDR3 bases are TGTGCCAGCAGCCCTATGGTGAAAGTACCTGAAGCTTTCTTT.

As for this clone: A junction boundary mismatches the germline segment, possibly from a read error. Written as DNA, the CDR3 is TGTGCCATCAGCGAGTCCAAAGGTAGCGGGGCCTCCTACAATGAGCAGTTCTTC. It codes for CAISESKGSGASYNEQFF. This chain uses TRBV10-3 with TRBJ2-1; TRBD2 aligns across 8 bases. This CDR3 region has 18 residues. From germline, CDR1 is ENHRY and CDR2 SYGVKD.

The rearrangement joins TRBV5-4 to TRBJ2-4, with no clear D. Between the trimmed V and J ends, which lost 3 bases and 0 bases, there was a span of 10 bases. Per the germline V gene, CDR1 is SGHNT and CDR2 is YYREEE (reference sequence). CDR3 size: 15 residues. The CDR3, as DNA: TGTGCCAGCAGCTCGCCGGAGCTAGCCAAAAACATTCAGTACTTC. It codes for CASSSPELAKNIQYF.

The CDR3 sequence: CASGSLGTLGNEQFF. CDR3 sequence (DNA): TGTGCCAGCGGCTCCCTGGGGACACTTGGGAATGAGCAGTTCTTC. The chain employs TRBV28 and TRBJ2-1; D perhaps matches TRBD1 (6 bases). This CDR3 has 15 amino acids. V was trimmed by 8 bases and J by 7 bases, leaving 21 bases between them. Germline CDR1 and CDR2: MDHEN and SYDVKM.